The present T cell receptor (beta chain) was sequenced within a study of blood T cell repertoires in COVID-19. Per the original methods: Reference gene primer amplification gave nucleated cell count estimates. The table came from immunoSEQ multiplex PCR; TCRdb's copy has only in-frame clones and leaves some out. V and J calls and clone size are given by that table; D and trimming were obtained from the DNA. The sample carries roughly 170,000 clones, 82% recorded once. CDR3 length: 13 residues. Germline V CDR1 and CDR2: PRHDT, FYEKMQ (reference sequence). V lost 5 bases, J lost 1 base, and 9 bases lay in between.

The TCR originated in a man in his 60s who had recovered from COVID-19. Sequencing used PBMCs or T cells enriched from blood (not recorded which). The rearrangement links TRBV13 to TRBJ2-7; D is undetermined. CDR3 region: CASSLTKSYEQYF. CDR3 in DNA: TGTGCCAGCAGCCTCACAAAATCCTACGAGCAGTACTTC.